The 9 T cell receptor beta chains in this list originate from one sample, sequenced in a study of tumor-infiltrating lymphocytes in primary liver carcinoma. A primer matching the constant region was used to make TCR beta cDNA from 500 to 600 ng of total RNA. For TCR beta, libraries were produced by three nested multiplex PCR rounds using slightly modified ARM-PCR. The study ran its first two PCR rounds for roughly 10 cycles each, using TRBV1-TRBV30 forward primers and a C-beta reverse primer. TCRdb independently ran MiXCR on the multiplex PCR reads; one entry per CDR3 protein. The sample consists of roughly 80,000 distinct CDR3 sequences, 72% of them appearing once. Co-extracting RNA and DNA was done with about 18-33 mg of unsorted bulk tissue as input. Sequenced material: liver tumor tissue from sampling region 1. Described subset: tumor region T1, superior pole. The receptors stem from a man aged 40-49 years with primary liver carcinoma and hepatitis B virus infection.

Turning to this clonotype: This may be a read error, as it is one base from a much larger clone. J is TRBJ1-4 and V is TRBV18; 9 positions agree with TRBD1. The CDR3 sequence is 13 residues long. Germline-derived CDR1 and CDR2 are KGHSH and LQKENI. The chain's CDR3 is CDSSPGQGEKLFF. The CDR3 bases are TGTGACAGCTCACCGGGACAGGGTGAAAAACTGTTTTTT.

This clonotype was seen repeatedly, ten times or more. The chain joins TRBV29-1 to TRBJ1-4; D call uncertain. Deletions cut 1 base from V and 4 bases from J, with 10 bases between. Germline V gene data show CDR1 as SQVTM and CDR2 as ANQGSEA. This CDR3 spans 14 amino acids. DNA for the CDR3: TGCAGCGTTGAAGGGACGGATGTTAATGAAAAACTGTTTTTT. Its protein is CSVEGTDVNEKLFF.

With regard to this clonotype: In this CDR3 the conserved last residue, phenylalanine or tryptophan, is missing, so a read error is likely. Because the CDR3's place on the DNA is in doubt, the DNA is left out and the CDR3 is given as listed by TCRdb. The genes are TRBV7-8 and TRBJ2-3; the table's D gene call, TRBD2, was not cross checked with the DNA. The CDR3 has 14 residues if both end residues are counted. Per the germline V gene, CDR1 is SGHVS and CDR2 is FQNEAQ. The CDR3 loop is CASSLGLGTDTQYL.

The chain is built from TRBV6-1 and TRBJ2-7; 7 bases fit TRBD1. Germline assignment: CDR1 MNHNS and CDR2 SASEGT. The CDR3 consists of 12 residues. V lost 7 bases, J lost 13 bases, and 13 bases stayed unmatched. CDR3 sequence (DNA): TGTGCCAGCACTTCGACAGGGTACGAGCGATACTTC. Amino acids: CASTSTGYERYF.

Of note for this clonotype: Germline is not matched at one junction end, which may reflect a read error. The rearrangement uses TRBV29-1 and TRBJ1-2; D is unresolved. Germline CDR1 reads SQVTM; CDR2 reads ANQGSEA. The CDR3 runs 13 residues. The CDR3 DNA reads TGCAGCGTTTTTCGGGATGAACCCTATGGGTACACCTTC. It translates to CSVFRDEPYGYTF.

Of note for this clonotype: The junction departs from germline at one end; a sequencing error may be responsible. The CDR3 nucleotides read TGTGCCAGCAGCAAATCGACAGGGGGATATGACTACACCTTC. It yields the protein CASSKSTGGYDYTF. The chain joins TRBV28 to TRBJ1-2; TRBD1 matches at 9 bases. This CDR3 contains 14 residues. CDR1 is MDHEN, CDR2 SYDVKM, per germline.

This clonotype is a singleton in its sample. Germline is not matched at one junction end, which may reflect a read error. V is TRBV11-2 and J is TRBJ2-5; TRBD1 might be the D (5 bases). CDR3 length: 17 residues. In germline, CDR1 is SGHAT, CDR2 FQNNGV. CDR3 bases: TGTGCAAGCAGCCTAGGGGCCTTGTCCGGGTTTCAACAGACCCAGTACTTC. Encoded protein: CASSLGALSGFQQTQYF.

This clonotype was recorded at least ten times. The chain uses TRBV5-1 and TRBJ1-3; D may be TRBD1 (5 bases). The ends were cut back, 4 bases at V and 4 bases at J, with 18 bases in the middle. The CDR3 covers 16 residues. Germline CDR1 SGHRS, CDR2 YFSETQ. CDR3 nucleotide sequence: TGCGCCAGCAGCCACACGGGAGGGGCGTTGGGAAACACCATATATTTT. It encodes CASSHTGGALGNTIYF.

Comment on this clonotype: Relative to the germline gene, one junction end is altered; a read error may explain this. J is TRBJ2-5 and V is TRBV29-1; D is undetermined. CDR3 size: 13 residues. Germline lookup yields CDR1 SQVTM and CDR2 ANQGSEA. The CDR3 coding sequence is TGCAGCGTTGTTAACAGCCTAAGAGAGACACAGCACTTC. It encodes CSVVNSLRETQHF.